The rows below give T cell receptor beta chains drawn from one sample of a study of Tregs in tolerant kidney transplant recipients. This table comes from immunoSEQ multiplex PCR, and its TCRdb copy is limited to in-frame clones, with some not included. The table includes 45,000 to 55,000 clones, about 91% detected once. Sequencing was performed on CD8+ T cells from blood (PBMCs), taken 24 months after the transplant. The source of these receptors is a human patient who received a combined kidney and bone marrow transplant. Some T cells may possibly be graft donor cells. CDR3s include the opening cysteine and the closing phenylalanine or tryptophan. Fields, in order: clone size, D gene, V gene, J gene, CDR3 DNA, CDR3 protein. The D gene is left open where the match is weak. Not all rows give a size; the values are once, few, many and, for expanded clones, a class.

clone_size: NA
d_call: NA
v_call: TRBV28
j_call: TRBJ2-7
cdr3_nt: TGTGCCAGCAGTTTGGTAATGGAAAGAGGCTACGAGCAGTACTTC
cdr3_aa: CASSLVMERGYEQYF

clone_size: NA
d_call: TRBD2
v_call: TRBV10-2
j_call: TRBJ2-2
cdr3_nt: TGCGCCAGCAGAAGGGACGCCGGAGGTAGCGGGTCCGGGGAGCTGTTTTTT
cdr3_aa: CASRRDAGGSGSGELFF

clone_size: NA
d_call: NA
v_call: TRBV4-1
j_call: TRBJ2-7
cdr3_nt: TGCGCCAGCAGCCCGCCAACTATTTACGAGCAGTACTTC
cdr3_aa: CASSPPTIYEQYF

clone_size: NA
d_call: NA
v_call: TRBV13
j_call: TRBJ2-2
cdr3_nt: TGTGCCAGCGACACGAACACCGGGGAGCTGTTTTTT
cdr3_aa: CASDTNTGELFF

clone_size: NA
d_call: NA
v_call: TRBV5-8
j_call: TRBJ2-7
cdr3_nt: TGTGCCAGCAGCTCCCACACCGGGACATTCTCCTACGAGCAGTACTTC
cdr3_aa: CASSSHTGTFSYEQYF

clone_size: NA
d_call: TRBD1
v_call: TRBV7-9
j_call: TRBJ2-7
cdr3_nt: TGTGCCAGCACCCCGACAGGGTACCCTTACGAGCAGTACTTC
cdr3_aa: CASTPTGYPYEQYF

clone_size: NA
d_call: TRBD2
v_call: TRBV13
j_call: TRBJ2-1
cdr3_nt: TGTGCCAGCAGCTCTCTAGCGGGAGACAATGAGCAGTTCTTC
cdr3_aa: CASSSLAGDNEQFF

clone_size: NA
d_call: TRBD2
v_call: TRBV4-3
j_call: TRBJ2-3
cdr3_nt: TGCGCCAGCAGCCAAGAGACGGTAGCGGGGGGGGGTACGCAGTATTTT
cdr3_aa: CASSQETVAGGGTQYF

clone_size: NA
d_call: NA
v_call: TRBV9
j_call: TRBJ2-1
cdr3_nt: TGTGCCAGCAGCGTAGGGGGGGCCTACAATGAGCAGTTCTTC
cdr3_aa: CASSVGGAYNEQFF

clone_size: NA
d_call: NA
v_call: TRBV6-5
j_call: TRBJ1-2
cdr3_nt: TGTGCCAGCACCGAATTCGGGGGTTTGAGCTATGGCTACACCTTC
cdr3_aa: CASTEFGGLSYGYTF

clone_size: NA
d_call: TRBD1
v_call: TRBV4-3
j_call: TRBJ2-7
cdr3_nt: TGCGCCAGCAGCGCAGACAGGGGTAATTTCTACGAGCAGTACTTC
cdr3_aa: CASSADRGNFYEQYF

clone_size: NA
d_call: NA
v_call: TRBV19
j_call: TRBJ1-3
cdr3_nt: TGTGCCAGTAGTCCCAACTCAGGGACTGGAAACACCATATATTTT
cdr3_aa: CASSPNSGTGNTIYF

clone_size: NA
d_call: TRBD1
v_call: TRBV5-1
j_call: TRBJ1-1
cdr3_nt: TGCGCCAGCAGCTTCTCCCCGGGACAGGGTTACACTGAAGCTTTCTTT
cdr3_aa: CASSFSPGQGYTEAFF

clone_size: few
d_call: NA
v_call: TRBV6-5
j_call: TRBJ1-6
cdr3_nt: TGTGCCAGCAGTTCCTCTAGGGGAGGGGAAAATTCACCCCTCCACTTT
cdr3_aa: CASSSSRGGENSPLHF